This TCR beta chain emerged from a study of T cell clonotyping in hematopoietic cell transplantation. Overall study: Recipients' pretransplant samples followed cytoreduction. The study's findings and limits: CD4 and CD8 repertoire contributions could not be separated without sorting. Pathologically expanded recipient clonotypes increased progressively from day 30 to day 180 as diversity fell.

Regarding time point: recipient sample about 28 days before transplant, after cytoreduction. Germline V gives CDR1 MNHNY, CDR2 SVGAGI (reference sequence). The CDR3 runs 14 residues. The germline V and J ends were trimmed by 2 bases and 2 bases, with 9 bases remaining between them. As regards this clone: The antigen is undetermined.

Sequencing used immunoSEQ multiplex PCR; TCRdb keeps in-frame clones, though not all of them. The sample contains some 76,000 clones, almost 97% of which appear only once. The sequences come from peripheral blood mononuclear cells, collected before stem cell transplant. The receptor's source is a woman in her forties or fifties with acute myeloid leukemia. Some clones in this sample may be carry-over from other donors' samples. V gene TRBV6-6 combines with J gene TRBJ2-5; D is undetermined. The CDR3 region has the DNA TGTGCCAGCAGTTACCTCGACTTACAAGAGACCCAGTACTTC. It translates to CASSYLDLQETQYF.